This is a list of T cell receptor beta chains from one sample in a study of tumor-infiltrating lymphocytes in primary liver carcinoma. Using its own MiXCR run on the multiplex PCR reads, TCRdb lists one record per CDR3 protein. The data contain some 120,000 distinct CDR3 sequences, around 64% of them singletons. Sequencing input: liver tumor tissue from sampling region 3. These receptors originate from a woman aged 60 to 75 with primary liver carcinoma and hepatitis B virus infection. The CDR3 runs from the conserved cysteine through the conserved F or W. D genes are given only for firm matches. Where a row states a size, it is once, few, many or the class of an expanded clone; other rows omit it.

>TRBJ2-3|.|TRBD2|TRBV29-1
TGCTGCGTTACCGGGACTAGCGACATAGATACGCAATATTTT
CCVTGTSDIDTQYF
>TRBJ2-1|many|.|TRBV14
TGTGCCAGCAGCCAATTCTATGAGCAGTTCTTC
CASSQFYEQFF
>TRBJ2-1|.|.|TRBV11-3
TGTGCCAATAGCCACCGGGACCACTCCTACAATGAGCAGTTCTTC
CANSHRDHSYNEQFF
>TRBJ1-5|.|TRBD1|TRBV28
TGTGCCAGCAGGCCACAGGGGGCGAGCAATCAGCCCCAGCCTTTT
CASRPQGASNQPQPF
>TRBJ2-7|many|TRBD2|TRBV10-2
TGCGCCAGCAGTGTGAAAGCGGGAGGGTTCGAGCAGTACTTC
CASSVKAGGFEQYF
>TRBJ2-3|.|TRBD1|TRBV7-3
TGTGCCAGCAGCAAACTAGGGGGCAGCCCCACAGATACGCAGTATTTT
CASSKLGGSPTDTQYF
>TRBJ2-3|medium-sized|.|TRBV29-1
TGCAGCGTTGAAGCGTTGGGCAGGGTGGGGGTTAGCACAGATACGCAGTATTTT
CSVEALGRVGVSTDTQYF
>TRBJ1-2|many|TRBD1|TRBV12-3/TRBV12-4
TGTGCCAGCAGGGGCTATACGGGACAGGGGGCGATCTATGGCTACACCTTC
CASRGYTGQGAIYGYTF
>TRBJ1-1|few|.|TRBV7-9
TGTGCCAGCAGCCCCGGCGAACTCACTGAAGCTTTCTTT
CASSPGELTEAFF
>TRBJ1-5|many|.|TRBV12-3/TRBV12-4
TGTGCCAGCAGTTTTGGAGGGTATCATCAGCCCCAGCATTTT
CASSFGGYHQPQHF
>TRBJ2-2|few|.|TRBV11-2
TGTGCCAGCAGCTTAGCGGCACCAGGGCCGGGGAAGGGAAAAACCGGGGGGCTGTTTTTT
CASSLAAPGPGKGKTGGLFF
>TRBJ2-7|.|TRBD1|TRBV11-2
TGTGCCAGCAACTTTGGGACAGGGGGCAGATTCGAAGAGCGGTACTTC
CASNFGTGGRFEERYF
>TRBJ2-6|.|TRBD1|TRBV2
TGTGCCAGCAGCAAGACAGGGGGCTCTGGAACCAACGTCCTGACTTTC
CASSKTGGSGTNVLTF
>TRBJ2-7|.|.|TRBV5-1
TGCGCCAGCAGCACCACGGGCAGGGAGTCGGACAAGCAGTACTTC
CASSTTGRESDKQYF
>TRBJ2-2|.|.|TRBV28
TGTGCCAGCACCCTAACGGGGTCCAGGGAGCTGTTTTTT
CASTLTGSRELFF
>TRBJ1-1|many|TRBD1|TRBV6-6
TGTGCCAGCAGCCAAGATCAGGGGGCCACTGAAGCTTTCTTT
CASSQDQGATEAFF
>TRBJ2-1|.|.|TRBV11-3
TGTGCCAGTAGCTTAGGGGAGGTAGTTGAGCAGTTCTTC
CASSLGEVVEQFF